The next 4 T cell receptor beta chains were all read from a single sample in a study of T cell responses to AZD1222 COVID-19 vaccine. The repertoire was sequenced with immunoSEQ multiplex PCR; TCRdb's copy has only in-frame clones and lacks some. Here the sample spans some 150,000 clones, 90% being singletons. Sequenced material: peripheral blood, taken on day 0 of AZD1222 vaccination. The receptors originated from an adult in good health.

Note on this clone: The junction departs from germline at one end; a sequencing error may be responsible. The V gene is TRBV7-9, the J gene TRBJ2-1; no clear D gene. The CDR3 is 14 residues long. Per the germline V gene, CDR1 is SEHNR and CDR2 is FQNEAQ (reference sequence). CDR3 DNA sequence: TGTGCCAGCAGCATAGCCCCCCTCAACAATGAGCAGTTCTTC. Protein: CASSIAPLNNEQFF.

The chain recombines TRBV6-5 with TRBJ1-2; no definite D call. This CDR3 has 12 residues. Germline CDR1 is MNHEY and CDR2 is SVGAGI. V was clipped by 8 bases and J by 4 bases, with 11 bases between them. Here the CDR3 reads CASAHSTYGYTF. In nucleotides, the CDR3 is TGTGCCAGCGCCCACAGTACCTATGGCTACACCTTC.

The chain is built from TRBV5-1 and TRBJ2-5; D might be TRBD1 or TRBD2, each matching 5 bases. This CDR3 comprises 15 residues. The V gene's germline CDR1 is SGHRS and CDR2 YFSETQ. V lost 5 bases and J 5 bases, leaving 19 bases between the germline ends. CDR3 DNA: TGCGCCAGCAGTTCCGGGACCCCGAATTCGGAGACCCAGTACTTC. Translating gives CASSSGTPNSETQYF.

The chain recombines TRBV7-2 with TRBJ1-2, with TRBD1 matching over 7 bases. Germline V gene sequence: CDR1 SGHTA, CDR2 FQGNSA. The CDR3 is 14 residues long. The trim removed 4 bases at V and 8 bases at J, leaving 10 bases unmatched. For the CDR3, the DNA is TGTGCCAGCAGCTCCCCCGGACAGGCCCGGGGCTACACCTTC. Translation gives CASSSPGQARGYTF.